This T cell receptor (beta chain) was documented in a study of blood T cells in healthy people across ages. General study results and limits: When one million T cells were used, diversity estimates were thought to be underestimates.

Sample-barcoded 5' priming and a J-beta primer mix drove a second PCR of 7 to 11 cycles. Tagging of each cDNA molecule was performed by a template-switch adaptor with 12 random nucleotides. TCRdb reprocessed the 5' RACE reads via MiXCR and lists one record per CDR3 protein. The sample lists around 1.5 million distinct CDR3 sequences; 40% to 50% were seen once. Peripheral blood, about 9.8 milliliters per donor, was collected. This clonotype was found a few times. Its specificity is not known. The CDR3 totals 15 residues. Germline assignment: CDR1 ENHRY and CDR2 SYGVKD. With 2 bases clipped from V and 4 bases from J, the junction kept 4 bases outside the gene matches.

The sample taken for sequencing was blood. The clonotype originates from a woman between 18 and 29 years old in good health. The V gene is TRBV10-3, the J gene TRBJ2-2, with 7 nucleotides matching TRBD1. The CDR3 bases are TGTGCCATCAGTGAGGACAGGGCGACCACCGGGGAGCTGTTTTTT. Translation gives CAISEDRATTGELFF.